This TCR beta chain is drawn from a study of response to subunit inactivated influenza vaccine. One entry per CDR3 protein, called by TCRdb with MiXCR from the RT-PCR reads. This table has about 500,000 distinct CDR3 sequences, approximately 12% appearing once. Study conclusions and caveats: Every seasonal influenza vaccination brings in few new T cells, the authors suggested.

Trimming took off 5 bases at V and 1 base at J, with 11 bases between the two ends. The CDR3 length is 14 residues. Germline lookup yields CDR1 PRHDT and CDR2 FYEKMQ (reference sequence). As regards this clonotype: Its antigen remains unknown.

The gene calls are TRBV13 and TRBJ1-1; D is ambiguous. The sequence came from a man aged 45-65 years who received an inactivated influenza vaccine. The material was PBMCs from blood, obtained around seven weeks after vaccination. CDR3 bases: TGTGCCAGCAGCGAAGGACGGTCGAACACTGAAGCTTTCTTT. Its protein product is CASSEGRSNTEAFF.